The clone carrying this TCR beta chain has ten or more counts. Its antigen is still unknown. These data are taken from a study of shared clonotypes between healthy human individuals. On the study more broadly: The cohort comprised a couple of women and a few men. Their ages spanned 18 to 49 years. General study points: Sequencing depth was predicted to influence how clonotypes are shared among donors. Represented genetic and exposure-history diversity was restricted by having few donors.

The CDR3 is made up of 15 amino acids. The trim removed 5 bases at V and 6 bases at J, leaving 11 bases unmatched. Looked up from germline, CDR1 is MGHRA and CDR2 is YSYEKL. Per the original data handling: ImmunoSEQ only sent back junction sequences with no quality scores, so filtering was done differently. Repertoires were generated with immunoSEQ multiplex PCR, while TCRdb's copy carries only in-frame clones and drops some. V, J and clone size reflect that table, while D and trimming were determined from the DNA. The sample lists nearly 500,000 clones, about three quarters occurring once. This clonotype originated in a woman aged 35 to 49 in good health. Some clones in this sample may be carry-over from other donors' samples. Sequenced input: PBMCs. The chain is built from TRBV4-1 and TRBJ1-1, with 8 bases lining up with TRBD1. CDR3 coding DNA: TGCGCCAGCAGCTATCAGGGGGCGGATTTGGCTGAAGCTTTCTTT. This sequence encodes CASSYQGADLAEAFF.